This TCR beta chain is from a study of PD-L1 blockade in urothelial cancer. TCRdb keeps only in-frame clones here, not all; method: immunoSEQ multiplex PCR. The data hold about 55,000 clones, with 70% to 80% observed a single time. The material sequenced was PBMCs, taken around atezolizumab (anti-PD-L1) treatment. The sequence was collected from an older man with urothelial cancer.

This CDR3 reads CASSAKRTDGTSGYNEQFF. As DNA, the CDR3 is TGTGCCAGCAGTGCCAAGCGGACAGACGGGACTAGCGGCTACAATGAGCAGTTCTTC. This chain uses TRBV6-1 with TRBJ2-1; 11 nucleotides agree with TRBD2. The V and J ends lost 4 bases and 3 bases, in that order; junction bases with no gene match: 14. This CDR3 spans 19 amino acids. Germline loops: CDR1 MNHNS, CDR2 SASEGT.